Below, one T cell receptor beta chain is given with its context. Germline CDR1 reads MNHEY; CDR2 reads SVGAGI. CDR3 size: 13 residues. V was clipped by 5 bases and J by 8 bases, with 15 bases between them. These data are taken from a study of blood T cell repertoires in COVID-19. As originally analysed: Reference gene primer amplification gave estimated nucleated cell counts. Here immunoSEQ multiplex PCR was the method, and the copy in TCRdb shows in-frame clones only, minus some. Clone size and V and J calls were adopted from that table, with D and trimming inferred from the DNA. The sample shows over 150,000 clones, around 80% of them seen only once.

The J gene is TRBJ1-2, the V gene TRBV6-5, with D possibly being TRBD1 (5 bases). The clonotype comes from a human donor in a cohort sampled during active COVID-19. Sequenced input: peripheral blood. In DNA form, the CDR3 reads TGTGCCAGCAGTCCTAGCGGGGGGTACGGCTACACCTTC. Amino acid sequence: CASSPSGGYGYTF.